This T cell receptor (beta chain) was found in a study of cytomegalovirus exposure and HLA in healthy donors (dated by TCRdb to the late 2010s). Regarding the study in general: The roughly 700 repertoires of the first cohort and the roughly 110 validation repertoires were produced on the same platform, according to a later analysis. To predict cytomegalovirus infection status, the study brought together high-throughput TCR immunosequencing, statistical association of individual TCRs with disease status, and machine learning. Along with the approximately 700-subject first cohort, a separate validation cohort of more than 90 different subjects was used. The study aimed to test whether signatures of past pathogen exposure could be identified by cataloging public T cell receptors. Results the study describes overall, beyond this receptor: A total of about 150 TCR beta chains were listed by the study as associated with cytomegalovirus. According to the authors, the approach could potentially be generalized to other disease states and immunological phenotypes. A later analysis had no HLA typing for the validation cohort, so co-occurrence there was scored across all 130 or so repertoires. Across donors, most TCR sequences were observed very rarely, whereas some public TCRs were present in many individuals. A later analysis found that TCRs clustered in the first cohort also tended to co-occur in the 95 to 150 validation repertoires, with more than 90% of cluster scores above 0. Three of the identified cytomegalovirus-associated TCR beta chains were confirmed in vitro to be specific for cytomegalovirus antigens. The classifier was reported to diagnose cytomegalovirus status with high specificity and sensitivity in both the original cohort and the validation cohort.

In regard to this clone: No cognate antigen has been identified for it. No clone much larger than this one lies a single base away; base qualities are absent.

The donors were included in the validation cohort of over a hundred subjects, a group kept apart from the roughly 680-subject first cohort. The germline V gene sets CDR1 to KGHSH and CDR2 to LQKENI. The CDR3 sequence holds 15 residues, the cysteine and phenylalanine included. Only CDR3 DNA is held: 45 bases, read in frame from base 1. A distance of 14 bases separates the germline ends of V and J, which lose 1 base and 5 bases respectively. Libraries were constructed by the immunoSEQ multiplex PCR assay. Processing in the source paper ran as follows. A statistical classification framework was built to diagnose cytomegalovirus status from the catalog of TCR beta chain sequences. TCRdb carries this immuneACCESS record with in-frame sequences only. Its versions omit some clonotypes, under half of them owing to an unresolved V gene in the studies checked, with the rest unexplained. Clone size and the V and J calls come from that table; the DNA yielded D and trimming. The sample data list some 170,000 clones, and about 83% of these were observed just once. Roughly 1.4% of the sample lies in the top ten.

This receptor was identified in a woman in her twenties or thirties in good health and CMV-seronegative. The sequence is built from TRBV18 and TRBJ1-2; confidence is insufficient to name the D gene. The sequencing sample was made of PBMCs. The DNA sequence is TGTGCCAGCTCACCACTTTCGAGGGTGGAGTATGGCTACACCTTC. Its coded protein is CASSPLSRVEYGYTF.